These T cell receptor beta chains were read from a single sample in a study of blood T cell repertoires in COVID-19. TCRdb keeps only in-frame clones here, not all; method: immunoSEQ multiplex PCR. Of approximately 220,000 clones in the sample, approximately 89% were seen once. Sequencing used PBMCs or T cells enriched from blood (not recorded which). The receptors stem from a woman in her thirties with acute COVID-19. The CDR3 runs from the conserved cysteine through the conserved F or W. D genes are given only for firm matches. Rows may omit the clone size; those that give it use once, few, many or a size class.

J,V,D,size,DNA,CDR3
TRBJ2-1,TRBV28,TRBD1,NA,TGTGCCAGCAGTACGGGACAGGGTTACAATGAGCAGTTCTTC,CASSTGQGYNEQFF
TRBJ2-7,TRBV29-1,TRBD1,NA,TGCAGCGTGTCGGGGACAGGGATCTACGAGCAGTACTTC,CSVSGTGIYEQYF
TRBJ1-1,TRBV2,TRBD1,NA,TGTGCCAGCAGTGATGACAGGGGGCGGGATGAAGCTTTCTTT,CASSDDRGRDEAFF
TRBJ2-1,TRBV4-2,NA,NA,TGTGCCAGCAGTCCAGGGGCAAAGGATGAGCAGTTCTTC,CASSPGAKDEQFF
TRBJ1-2,TRBV24-1,NA,few,TGTGCCACCAGTTGGGGGCTCGGCTATGGCTACACCTTC,CATSWGLGYGYTF
TRBJ1-2,TRBV5-6,TRBD1,NA,TGTGCCAGCAGCTTGCCCGAACGGGACAGGGGGCGTATCGTCTATGGCTACACCTTC,CASSLPERDRGRIVYGYTF
TRBJ1-1,TRBV4-1,NA,NA,TGCGCCAGCAGCCAGGTAGACCGGGAGGGTGAAGCTTTCTTT,CASSQVDREGEAFF
TRBJ2-3,TRBV29-1,NA,NA,TGCAGCGTCAAACCGGGACTTAGCACAGATACGCAGTATTTT,CSVKPGLSTDTQYF
TRBJ1-5,TRBV7-9,TRBD1,NA,TGTGCCAGCAGCTGGGGACAGGGGGATCAGCCCCAGCATTTT,CASSWGQGDQPQHF
TRBJ1-2,TRBV30,NA,NA,TGTGCCTGGAGTGGGTACGCTATCTATGGCTACACCTTC,CAWSGYAIYGYTF
TRBJ2-3,TRBV18,TRBD2,NA,TGTGCCAGCTCGCTTGGGACTAGCGGATCAGATACGCAGTATTTT,CASSLGTSGSDTQYF
TRBJ1-2,TRBV12-3/TRBV12-4,NA,NA,TGTGCCAGCAGCACAGCGGGGGAGGGCTACACCTTC,CASSTAGEGYTF
TRBJ1-2,TRBV7-9,TRBD1,once,TGTGCCAGCAGCCAAGGGACAGGAAACTATGGCTACACCTTC,CASSQGTGNYGYTF
TRBJ1-1,TRBV24-1,NA,NA,TGTGCCACCAGTGCCATGTGGAGCACTGAAGCTTTCTTT,CATSAMWSTEAFF
TRBJ1-4,TRBV20-1,NA,NA,TGCAGTGCCGAGGGAAATGAAAAACTGTTTTTT,CSAEGNEKLFF
TRBJ1-6,TRBV7-9,NA,NA,TGTGCCAGCAGCTTCGCCAGGGGCTATAATTCACCCCTCCACTTT,CASSFARGYNSPLHF
TRBJ1-6,TRBV2,NA,NA,TGTGCCAGCAGAGACGCGGGGGTCAATTCACCCCTCCACTTT,CASRDAGVNSPLHF
TRBJ1-6,TRBV2,NA,NA,TGTGCCAGCAAGATCAGGGATTCACCCCTCCACTTT,CASKIRDSPLHF
TRBJ1-2,TRBV9,TRBD1,NA,TGTGCCAGCAGCGTGGGGACAGAGCCCTATGGCTACACCTTC,CASSVGTEPYGYTF
TRBJ2-7,TRBV4-2,TRBD2,NA,TGTGCCAGCAGCCAAGGGGCTAGCGGGGGGGCCTTTTACGAGCAGTACTTC,CASSQGASGGAFYEQYF
TRBJ1-1,TRBV10-1,TRBD1,NA,TGCGCCAGCAGTTCCGTGACAGGGGGCAACACTGAAGCTTTCTTT,CASSSVTGGNTEAFF
TRBJ1-1,TRBV9,NA,NA,TGTGCCAGCAGCGTAGCTGAGGGTCGCACTGAAGCTTTCTTT,CASSVAEGRTEAFF
TRBJ2-7,TRBV11-2,NA,NA,TGTGCCAGCAGCTGGTTCGAACTGAACTACGAGCAGTACTTC,CASSWFELNYEQYF
TRBJ2-3,TRBV7-2,NA,NA,TGTGCCAGCACCTTAGGACAGACCACAGATACGCAGTATTTT,CASTLGQTTDTQYF
TRBJ2-5,TRBV28,TRBD1,NA,TGTGCCAGCAGTCGAGCTTTAGGACAGGTCCAAGAGACCCAGTACTTC,CASSRALGQVQETQYF
TRBJ2-5,TRBV2,TRBD1,once,TGTGCCAGCAATTTCGACAGGGGGAGTTGGGAGACCCAGTACTTC,CASNFDRGSWETQYF
TRBJ2-1,TRBV6-5,NA,NA,TGTGCCAGCAGTTACTCCGGGGTCTTCGGGAATGAGCAGTTCTTC,CASSYSGVFGNEQFF
TRBJ2-1,TRBV9,TRBD2,NA,TGTGCCAGCAGCCCAGACGGCGGGGGGGCGAAGCAGTTCTTC,CASSPDGGGAKQFF
TRBJ2-7,TRBV27,NA,NA,TGTGCCAGCAGGTTAAGGGGGGGCTACGAGCAGTACTTC,CASRLRGGYEQYF
TRBJ1-5,TRBV5-1,NA,NA,TGCGCCAGCAGCTTACTACAGGTTTATAGCAATCAGCCCCAGCATTTT,CASSLLQVYSNQPQHF
TRBJ1-5,TRBV10-3,NA,NA,TGTGCCATCAGGGCCGAGGTGGATCAGCCCCAGCATTTT,CAIRAEVDQPQHF
TRBJ2-5,TRBV30,TRBD2,NA,TGTGCCTGGAGTGTGTCGGGGGGGTTGGAGACCCAGTACTTC,CAWSVSGGLETQYF
TRBJ2-7,TRBV4-1,TRBD2,NA,TGCGCCAGCAGCCTGCCCGGGGGGTCCTACGAGCAGTACTTC,CASSLPGGSYEQYF
TRBJ1-1,TRBV18,NA,NA,TGTGCCAGCTCACCGGGCAGGAACACTGAAGCTTTCTTT,CASSPGRNTEAFF
TRBJ2-3,TRBV30,NA,NA,TGTGCCTGGGCTGAGGATACGCAGTATTTT,CAWAEDTQYF
TRBJ2-2,TRBV5-5,NA,NA,TGTGCCAGCAGCTTGTTATCCGGGGACACCGGGGAGCTGTTTTTT,CASSLLSGDTGELFF
TRBJ2-3,TRBV6-2/TRBV6-3,TRBD2,NA,TGTGCCAGCAGTTATCTAGCGGGGGACACAGATACGCAGTATTTT,CASSYLAGDTDTQYF
TRBJ1-2,TRBV5-4,TRBD1,few,TGTGCCAGCAGCGCCCACAGGGGGTATTACTACACCTTC,CASSAHRGYYYTF
TRBJ1-6,TRBV7-6,NA,NA,TGTGCCAGCAGCTCTGCAGGGGTTGATAATTCACCCCTCCACTTT,CASSSAGVDNSPLHF
TRBJ2-6,TRBV14,NA,NA,TGTGCCAGCAGCCAAGGAGGGTCTGGGGCCAACGTCCTGACTTTC,CASSQGGSGANVLTF
TRBJ2-1,TRBV7-9,NA,NA,TGTGCCAGCAGCCTCCCCGGGGAGCAGTTCTTC,CASSLPGEQFF
TRBJ2-4,TRBV2,TRBD2,NA,TGTGCCAGCAGTCCTAGCGGGGTGTCCGAGGCCAAAAACATTCAGTACTTC,CASSPSGVSEAKNIQYF
TRBJ1-4,TRBV4-1,NA,NA,TGCGCCAGCAGCCAAGGGGGCGCGAGTGAAAAACTGTTTTTT,CASSQGGASEKLFF
TRBJ1-1,TRBV7-2,NA,NA,TGTGCCAGCATGACGGGAACATGGACCGAAGCTTTCTTT,CASMTGTWTEAFF
TRBJ2-3,TRBV27,TRBD1,NA,TGTGCCAGCAGCCCATACAGGGGCGGGACAGATACGCAGTATTTT,CASSPYRGGTDTQYF
TRBJ1-2,TRBV9,NA,NA,TGTGCCAGCAGCGAGCAGGCTGGCTACACCTTC,CASSEQAGYTF
TRBJ1-4,TRBV28,NA,NA,TGTGCCAGCAGTTTTTATGGAGACTCAACTAATGAAAAACTGTTTTTT,CASSFYGDSTNEKLFF
TRBJ2-2,TRBV2,TRBD2,NA,TGTCCCCCCCCACCGCGCCGGGGGGGGCCGAACGGGGAGCTGTTTTTT,CPPPPRRGGPNGELFF
TRBJ1-4,TRBV2,TRBD1,NA,TGTGCCAGCAGTTTTACAGGGGGAGGGTCTAATGAAAAACTGTTTTTT,CASSFTGGGSNEKLFF
TRBJ2-3,TRBV7-2,NA,NA,TGTGCCAGCAGCCTCCTAGGGGCCCGGAATACGCAGTATTTT,CASSLLGARNTQYF
TRBJ2-5,TRBV10-1,NA,once,TGCGCCAGCAGTGAGTCGGGGGCTAGGGTTGGAGAGACCCAGTACTTC,CASSESGARVGETQYF
TRBJ2-2,TRBV5-5,NA,NA,TGTGCCAGCAGCTTGGCCCCTAACACCGGGGAGCTGTTTTTT,CASSLAPNTGELFF
TRBJ2-3,TRBV9,TRBD2,NA,TGTGCCAGCAGCGTAGAGGGAGGGTCCACAGATACGCAGTATTTT,CASSVEGGSTDTQYF
TRBJ1-1,TRBV4-3,NA,NA,TGCGCCAGCGGTCAGGGGCTCTTGAACACTGAAGCTTTCTTT,CASGQGLLNTEAFF